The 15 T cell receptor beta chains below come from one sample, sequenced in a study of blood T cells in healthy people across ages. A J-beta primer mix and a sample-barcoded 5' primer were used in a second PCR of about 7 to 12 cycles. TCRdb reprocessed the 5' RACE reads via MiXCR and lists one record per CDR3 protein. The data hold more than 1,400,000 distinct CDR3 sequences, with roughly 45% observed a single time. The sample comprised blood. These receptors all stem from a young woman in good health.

The CDR3 DNA reads as TGCGCCAGCAGTGCCCGGGACAGGGGGGAGACCCAGTACTTC. The encoded protein is CASSARDRGETQYF. The chain combines TRBV10-2 with TRBJ2-5; 11 positions agree with TRBD1. This CDR3 is built from 14 residues. Germline values: CDR1 WSHSY, CDR2 SAAADI. J lost 5 bases, V lost 4 bases, and 3 bases had no gene match.

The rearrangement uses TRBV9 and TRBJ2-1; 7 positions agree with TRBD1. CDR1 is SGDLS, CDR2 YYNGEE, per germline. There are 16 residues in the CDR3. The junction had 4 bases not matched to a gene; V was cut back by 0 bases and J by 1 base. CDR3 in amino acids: CASSVGETGSYNEQFF. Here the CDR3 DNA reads TGTGCCAGCAGCGTAGGGGAGACAGGGTCCTACAATGAGCAGTTCTTC.

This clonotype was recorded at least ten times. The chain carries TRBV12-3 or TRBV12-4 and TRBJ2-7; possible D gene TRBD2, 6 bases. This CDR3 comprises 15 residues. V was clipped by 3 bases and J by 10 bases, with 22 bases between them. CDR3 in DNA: TGTGCCAGCAGTTTCGGAGGGACCCTAGGGCGAGATCAGTACTTC. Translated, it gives CASSFGGTLGRDQYF.

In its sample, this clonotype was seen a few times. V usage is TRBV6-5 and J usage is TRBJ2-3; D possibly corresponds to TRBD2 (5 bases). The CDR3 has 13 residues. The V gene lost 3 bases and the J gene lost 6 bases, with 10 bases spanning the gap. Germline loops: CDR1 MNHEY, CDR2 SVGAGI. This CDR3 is CASSYGVADTQYF. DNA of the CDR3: TGTGCCAGCAGTTATGGGGTAGCGGATACGCAGTATTTT.

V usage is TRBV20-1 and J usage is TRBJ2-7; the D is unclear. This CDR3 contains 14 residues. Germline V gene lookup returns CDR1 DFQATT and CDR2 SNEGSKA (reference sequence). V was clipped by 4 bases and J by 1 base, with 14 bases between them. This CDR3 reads CSATTTYTSYEQYF. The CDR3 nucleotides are TGCAGTGCTACGACCACCTATACTTCCTACGAGCAGTACTTC.

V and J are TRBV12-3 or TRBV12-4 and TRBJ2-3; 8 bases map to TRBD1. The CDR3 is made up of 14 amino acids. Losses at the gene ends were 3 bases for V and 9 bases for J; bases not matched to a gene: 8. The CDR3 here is CASSFQTGTGTQYF. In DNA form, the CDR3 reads TGTGCCAGCAGTTTCCAAACCGGGACAGGAACGCAGTATTTT.

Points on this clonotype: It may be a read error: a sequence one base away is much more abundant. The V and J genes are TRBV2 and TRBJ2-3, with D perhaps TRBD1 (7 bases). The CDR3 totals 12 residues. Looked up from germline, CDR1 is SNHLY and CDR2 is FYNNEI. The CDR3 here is CASRAGTDTRYF. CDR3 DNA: TGTGCCAGCAGGGCGGGGACAGATACGCGGTATTTT.

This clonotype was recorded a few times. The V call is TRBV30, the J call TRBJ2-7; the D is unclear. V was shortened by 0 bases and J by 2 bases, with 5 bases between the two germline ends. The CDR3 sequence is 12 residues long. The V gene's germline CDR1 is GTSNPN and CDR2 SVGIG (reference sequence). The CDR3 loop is CAWSVLAYEQYF. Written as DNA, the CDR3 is TGTGCCTGGAGTGTGCTCGCCTACGAGCAGTACTTC.

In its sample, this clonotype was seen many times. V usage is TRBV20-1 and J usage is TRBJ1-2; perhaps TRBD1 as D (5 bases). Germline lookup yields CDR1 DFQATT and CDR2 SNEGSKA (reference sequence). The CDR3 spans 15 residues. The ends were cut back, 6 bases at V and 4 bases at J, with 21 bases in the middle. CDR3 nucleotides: TGCAGTGCCACCATCGCGGGGGGAATCGGCTATGGCTACACCTTC. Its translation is CSATIAGGIGYGYTF.

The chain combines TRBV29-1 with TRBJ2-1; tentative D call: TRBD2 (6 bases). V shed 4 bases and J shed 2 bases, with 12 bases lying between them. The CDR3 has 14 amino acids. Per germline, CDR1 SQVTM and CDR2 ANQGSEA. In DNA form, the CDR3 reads TGCAGCGTTGTGGGAGGAAACCCCTACAATGAGCAGTTCTTC. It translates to CSVVGGNPYNEQFF.

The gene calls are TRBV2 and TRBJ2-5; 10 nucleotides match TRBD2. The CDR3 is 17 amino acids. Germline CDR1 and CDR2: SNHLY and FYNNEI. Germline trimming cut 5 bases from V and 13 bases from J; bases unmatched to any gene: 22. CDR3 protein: CASSWVSGGTLSNERYF. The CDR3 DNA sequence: TGTGCCAGCAGTTGGGTTAGCGGGGGGACCTTGTCGAATGAGCGGTACTTC. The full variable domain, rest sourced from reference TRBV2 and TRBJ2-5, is EPEVTQTPSHQVTQMGQEVILRCVPISNHLYFYWYRQILGQKVEFLVSFYNNEISEKSEIFDDQFSVERPDGSNFTLKIRSTKLEDSAMYFCASSWVSGGTLSNERYFGPGTRLLVL.

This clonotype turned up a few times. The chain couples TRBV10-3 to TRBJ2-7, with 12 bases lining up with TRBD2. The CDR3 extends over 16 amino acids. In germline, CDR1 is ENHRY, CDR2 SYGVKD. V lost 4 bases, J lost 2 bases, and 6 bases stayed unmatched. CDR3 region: CAISAGLAGTAYEQYF. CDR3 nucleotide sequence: TGTGCCATCAGTGCCGGACTAGCGGGGACAGCCTACGAGCAGTACTTC.

The CDR3 DNA reads as TGTGCCAGCAGTTCCACCGGGACTAGCGGGATTGAGCAGTTCTTC. This encodes CASSSTGTSGIEQFF. This rearrangement joins TRBV6-5 to TRBJ2-1; 13 bases fit TRBD2. V trimming: 4 bases; J trimming: 9 bases; junction bases outside the gene matches: 6. Germline lookup yields CDR1 MNHEY and CDR2 SVGAGI. There are 15 residues in the CDR3.

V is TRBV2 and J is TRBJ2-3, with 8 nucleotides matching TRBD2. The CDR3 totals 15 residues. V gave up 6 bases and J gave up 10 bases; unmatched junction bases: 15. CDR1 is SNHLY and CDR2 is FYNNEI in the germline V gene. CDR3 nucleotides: TGTGCCAGCAGGGCGGACGGGACTAGTGGGACCGCGCAGTATTTT. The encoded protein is CASRADGTSGTAQYF.

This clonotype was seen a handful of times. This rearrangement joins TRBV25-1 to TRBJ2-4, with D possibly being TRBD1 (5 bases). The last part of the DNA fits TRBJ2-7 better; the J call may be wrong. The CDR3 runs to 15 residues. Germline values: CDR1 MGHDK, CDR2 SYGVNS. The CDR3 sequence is CASSELDGAVSEQYF. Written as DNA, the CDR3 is TGTGCCAGCAGTGAATTGGATGGGGCAGTGAGCGAGCAGTACTTC.